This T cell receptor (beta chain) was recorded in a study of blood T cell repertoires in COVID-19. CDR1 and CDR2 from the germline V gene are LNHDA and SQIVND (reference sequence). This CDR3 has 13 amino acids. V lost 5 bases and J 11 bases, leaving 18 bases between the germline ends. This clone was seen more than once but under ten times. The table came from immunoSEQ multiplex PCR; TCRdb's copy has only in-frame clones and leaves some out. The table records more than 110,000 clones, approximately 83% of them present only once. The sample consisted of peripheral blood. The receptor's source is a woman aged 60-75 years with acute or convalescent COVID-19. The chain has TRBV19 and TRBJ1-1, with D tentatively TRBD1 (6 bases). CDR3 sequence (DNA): TGTGCCAGTAGTCTGGACAGCCAACTTGGGGCTTTCTTT. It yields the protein CASSLDSQLGAFF. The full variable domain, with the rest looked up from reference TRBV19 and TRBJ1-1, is DGGITQSPKYLFRKEGQNVTLSCEQNLNHDAMYWYRQDPGQGLRLIYYSQIVNDFQKGDIAEGYSVSREKKESFPLTVTSAQKNPTAFYLCASSLDSQLGAFFGQGTRLTVV.